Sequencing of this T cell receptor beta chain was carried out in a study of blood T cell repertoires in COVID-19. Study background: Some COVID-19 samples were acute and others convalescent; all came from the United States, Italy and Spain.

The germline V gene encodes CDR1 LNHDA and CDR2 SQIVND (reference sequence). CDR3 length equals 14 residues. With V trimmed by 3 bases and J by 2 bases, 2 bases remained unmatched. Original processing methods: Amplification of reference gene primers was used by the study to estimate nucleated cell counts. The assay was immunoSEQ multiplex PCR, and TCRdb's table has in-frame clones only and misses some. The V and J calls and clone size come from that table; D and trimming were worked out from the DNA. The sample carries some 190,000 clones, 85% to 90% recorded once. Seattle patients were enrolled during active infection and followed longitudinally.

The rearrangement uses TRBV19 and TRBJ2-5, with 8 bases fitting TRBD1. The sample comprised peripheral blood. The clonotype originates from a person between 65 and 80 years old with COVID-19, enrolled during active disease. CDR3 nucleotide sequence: TGTGCCAGTAGTATCAGGGGGCCTCAAGAGACCCAGTACTTC. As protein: CASSIRGPQETQYF.